These T cell receptor beta chains were read from a single sample in a study of response to subunit inactivated influenza vaccine. TCRdb processed the RT-PCR reads anew with MiXCR; each CDR3 protein has one entry. The sample lists 530,000 or so distinct CDR3 sequences; 25% were seen once. This specimen consisted of CD4+ T cells sorted from PBMCs, obtained about 5 days after vaccination. The receptors here all came from a man in his fifties who received an inactivated influenza vaccine. The CDR3 runs from the conserved cysteine through the conserved F or W. Each record gives: J gene, clone size, CDR3 length, V gene, CDR3 protein. Not every row has a clone size; where given, it reads once, few, many or a size class.

>TRBJ2-1|few|18|TRBV11-1
CASSFLPGVSGEYNEQFF
>TRBJ2-2|few|14|TRBV12-3/TRBV12-4
CASRLAGGPGELFF
>TRBJ2-3|-|16|TRBV10-3
CAITSGDRGPTDTQYF
>TRBJ2-1|-|13|TRBV10-3
CAISVGMDNEQFF
>TRBJ2-1|few|13|TRBV29-1
CSVGRQGRNEQFF
>TRBJ2-1|few|14|TRBV12-3/TRBV12-4
CASSFWGGNNEQFF
>TRBJ1-1|-|14|TRBV5-1
CASSLARPGAEAFF
>TRBJ2-2|-|15|TRBV3-1
CASSRSDGNTGELFF
>TRBJ1-5|-|15|TRBV4-2
CASSRTQAGNQPQHF
>TRBJ2-7|many|14|TRBV12-3/TRBV12-4
CASSTAGGSYEQYF
>TRBJ1-1|-|14|TRBV6-1
CASRLTAMNTEAFF
>TRBJ2-5|-|15|TRBV24-1
CATSDPGLEIETQYF
>TRBJ2-6|-|16|TRBV28
CASGETGGSGANVLTF
>TRBJ1-2|few|14|TRBV12-3/TRBV12-4
CASSLWGGNYGYTF
>TRBJ2-5|few|13|TRBV20-1
CSARGGTLGTQYF
>TRBJ1-6|few|14|TRBV20-1
CSASGQEGNSPLHF
>TRBJ1-6|few|13|TRBV20-1
CSGTGLYNSPLHF
>TRBJ2-3|-|13|TRBV29-1
CSVEYGKGDTQYF
>TRBJ2-7|-|12|TRBV7-2
CASSSRGREQYF
>TRBJ1-2|few|13|TRBV18
CASSPSDTRGYTF
>TRBJ1-6|-|14|TRBV12-3/TRBV12-4
CASSLTGGYSPLHF
>TRBJ2-5|-|13|TRBV27
CASSSAEGMTQYF
>TRBJ2-7|few|16|TRBV21-1
CASSKGMGQGSYEQYF
>TRBJ2-1|few|16|TRBV20-1
CSASGGLAGGTNEQFF
>TRBJ2-2|few|12|TRBV24-1
CATSDLTGELFF
>TRBJ2-7|many|18|TRBV5-6
CASSPAGQGLAGGYEQYF
>TRBJ2-2|few|14|TRBV20-1
CSAIGLGNTGELFF
>TRBJ2-1|-|17|TRBV4-1
CASSQGMVRAAGNEQFF
>TRBJ2-3|-|15|TRBV7-9
CASSLTESSTDTQYF
>TRBJ1-2|few|11|TRBV20-1
CSAVHPSGYTF
>TRBJ1-3|few|15|TRBV7-9
CASSLDLLSGNTIYF
>TRBJ1-2|-|15|TRBV7-9
CASSLGRRESYGYTF